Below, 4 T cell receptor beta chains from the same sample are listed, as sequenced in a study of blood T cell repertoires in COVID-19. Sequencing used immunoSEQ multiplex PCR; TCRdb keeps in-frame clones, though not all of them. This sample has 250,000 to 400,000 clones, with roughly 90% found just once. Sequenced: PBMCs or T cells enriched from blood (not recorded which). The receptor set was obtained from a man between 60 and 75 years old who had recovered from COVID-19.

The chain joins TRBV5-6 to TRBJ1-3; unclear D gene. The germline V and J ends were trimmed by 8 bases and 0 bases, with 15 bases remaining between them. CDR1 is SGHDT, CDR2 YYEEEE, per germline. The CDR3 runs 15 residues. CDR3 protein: CASEESLRSGNTIYF. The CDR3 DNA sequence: TGTGCCAGTGAGGAGTCCTTACGCTCTGGAAACACCATATATTTT.

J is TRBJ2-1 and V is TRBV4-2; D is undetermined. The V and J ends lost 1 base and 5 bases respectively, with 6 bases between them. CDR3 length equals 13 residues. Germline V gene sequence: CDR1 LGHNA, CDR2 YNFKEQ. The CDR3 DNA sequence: TGTGCCAGCAGCCAAGTGGCCCACAATGAGCAGTTCTTC. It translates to CASSQVAHNEQFF.

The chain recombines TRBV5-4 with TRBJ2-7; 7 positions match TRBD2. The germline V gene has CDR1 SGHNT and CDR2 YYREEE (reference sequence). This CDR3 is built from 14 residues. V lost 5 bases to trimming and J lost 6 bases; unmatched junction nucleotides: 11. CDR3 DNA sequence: TGTGCCAGCAGGCCCGCTGGGAGGGCGGGCGAGCAGTACTTC. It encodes CASRPAGRAGEQYF.

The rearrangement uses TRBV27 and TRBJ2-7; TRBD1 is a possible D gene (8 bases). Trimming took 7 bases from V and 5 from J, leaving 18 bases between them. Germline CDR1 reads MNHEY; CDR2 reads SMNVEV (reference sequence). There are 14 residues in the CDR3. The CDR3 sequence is CASTPRTGRDEQYF. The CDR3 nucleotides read TGTGCCAGCACCCCCCGGACAGGGAGGGACGAGCAGTACTTC.